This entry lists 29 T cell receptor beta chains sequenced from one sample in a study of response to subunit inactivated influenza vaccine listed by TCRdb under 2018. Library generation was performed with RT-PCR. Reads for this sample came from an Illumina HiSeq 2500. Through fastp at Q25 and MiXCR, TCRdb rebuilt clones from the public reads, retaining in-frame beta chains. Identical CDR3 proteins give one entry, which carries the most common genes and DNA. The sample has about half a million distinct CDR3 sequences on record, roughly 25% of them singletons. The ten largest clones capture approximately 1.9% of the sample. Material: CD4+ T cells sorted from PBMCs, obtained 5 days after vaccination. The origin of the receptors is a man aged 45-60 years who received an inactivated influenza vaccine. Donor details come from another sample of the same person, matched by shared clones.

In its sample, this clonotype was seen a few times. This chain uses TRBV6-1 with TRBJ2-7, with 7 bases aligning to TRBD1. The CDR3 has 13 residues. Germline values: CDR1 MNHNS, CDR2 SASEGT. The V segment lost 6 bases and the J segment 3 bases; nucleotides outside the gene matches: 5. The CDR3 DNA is TGTGCCAGCAGCCGTGGACAGGTCTACGAGCAGTACTTC. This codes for CASSRGQVYEQYF.

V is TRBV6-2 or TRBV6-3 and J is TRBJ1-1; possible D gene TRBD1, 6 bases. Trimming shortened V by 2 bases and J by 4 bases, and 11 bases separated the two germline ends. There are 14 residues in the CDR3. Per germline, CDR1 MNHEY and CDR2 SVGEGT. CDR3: CASSYGGPGTEAFF. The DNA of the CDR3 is TGTGCCAGCAGTTACGGGGGCCCAGGCACTGAAGCTTTCTTT.

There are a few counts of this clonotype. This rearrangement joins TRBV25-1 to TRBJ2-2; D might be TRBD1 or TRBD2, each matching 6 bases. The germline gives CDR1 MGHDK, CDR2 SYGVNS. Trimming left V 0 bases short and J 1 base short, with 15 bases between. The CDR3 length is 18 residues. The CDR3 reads CASSEYGGRGRNTGELFF. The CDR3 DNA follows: TGTGCCAGCAGTGAATATGGGGGGCGCGGACGGAACACCGGGGAGCTGTTTTTT. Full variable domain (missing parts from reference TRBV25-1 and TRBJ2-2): EADIYQTPRYLVIGTGKKITLECSQTMGHDKMYWYQQDPGMELHLIHYSYGVNSTEKGDLSSESTVSRIRTEHFPLTLESARPSHTSQYLCASSEYGGRGRNTGELFFGEGSRLTVL.

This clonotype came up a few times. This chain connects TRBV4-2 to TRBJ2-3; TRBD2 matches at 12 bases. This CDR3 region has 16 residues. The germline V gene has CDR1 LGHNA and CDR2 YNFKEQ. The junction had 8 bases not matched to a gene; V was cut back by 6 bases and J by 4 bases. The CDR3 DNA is TGTGCCAGCAGTACAGGACTAGCGGGATTTCCAGATACGCAGTATTTT. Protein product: CASSTGLAGFPDTQYF.

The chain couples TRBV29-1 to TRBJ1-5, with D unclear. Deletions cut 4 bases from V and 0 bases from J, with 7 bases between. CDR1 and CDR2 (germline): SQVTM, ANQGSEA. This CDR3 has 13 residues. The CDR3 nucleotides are TGCAGCGTTGCTACAGATAGCAATCAGCCCCAGCATTTT. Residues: CSVATDSNQPQHF. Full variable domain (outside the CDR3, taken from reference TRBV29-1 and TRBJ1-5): SAVISQKPSRDICQRGTSLTIQCQVDSQVTMMFWYRQQPGQSLTLIATANQGSEATYESGFVIDKFPISRPNLTFSTLTVSNMSPEDSSIYLCSVATDSNQPQHFGDGTRLSIL.

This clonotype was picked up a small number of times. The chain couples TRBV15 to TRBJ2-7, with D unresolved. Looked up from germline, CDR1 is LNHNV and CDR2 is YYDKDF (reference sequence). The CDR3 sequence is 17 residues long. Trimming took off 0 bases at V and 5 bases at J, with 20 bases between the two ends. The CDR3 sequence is CATSRDPFGTISHEQYF. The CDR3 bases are TGTGCCACCAGCAGAGACCCTTTCGGTACGATATCCCACGAGCAGTACTTC.

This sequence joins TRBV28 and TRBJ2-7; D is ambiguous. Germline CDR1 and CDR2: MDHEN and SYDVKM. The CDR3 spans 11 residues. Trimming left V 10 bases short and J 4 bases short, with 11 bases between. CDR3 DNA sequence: TGTGCCACCACCACCGTATACGAGCAGTACTTC. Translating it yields CATTTVYEQYF.

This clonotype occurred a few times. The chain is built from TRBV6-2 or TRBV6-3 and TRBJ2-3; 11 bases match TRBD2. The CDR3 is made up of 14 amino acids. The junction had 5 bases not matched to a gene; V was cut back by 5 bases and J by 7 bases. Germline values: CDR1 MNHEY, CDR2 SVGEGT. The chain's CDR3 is CASSPGTSGNTQYF. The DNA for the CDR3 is TGTGCCAGCAGTCCGGGGACTAGCGGCAATACGCAGTATTTT.

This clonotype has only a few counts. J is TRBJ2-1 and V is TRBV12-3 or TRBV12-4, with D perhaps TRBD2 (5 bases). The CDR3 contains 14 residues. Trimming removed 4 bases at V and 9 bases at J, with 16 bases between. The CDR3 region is CASSSRTGNSEQFF. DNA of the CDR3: TGTGCCAGCAGTTCCCGGACGGGGAATAGTGAGCAGTTCTTC.

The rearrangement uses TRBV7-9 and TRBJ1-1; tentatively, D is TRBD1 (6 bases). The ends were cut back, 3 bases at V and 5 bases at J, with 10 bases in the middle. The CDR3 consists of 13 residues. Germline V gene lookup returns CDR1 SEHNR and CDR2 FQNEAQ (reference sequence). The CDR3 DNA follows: TGTGCCAGCAGCTTGGATACAGGGACTGAAGCTTTCTTT. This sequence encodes CASSLDTGTEAFF.

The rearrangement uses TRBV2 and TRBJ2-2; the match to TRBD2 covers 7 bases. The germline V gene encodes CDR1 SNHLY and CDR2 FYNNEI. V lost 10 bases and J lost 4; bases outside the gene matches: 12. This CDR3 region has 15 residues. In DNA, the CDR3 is TGTGCCATCCGACTAGCCCGGGTAGGCACCGGGGAGCTGTTTTTT. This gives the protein CAIRLARVGTGELFF.

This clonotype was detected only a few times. CDR3 sequence (DNA): TGTGCCAGTAGGTTAGCGGGAGTCCCCGGGGAGCTGTTTTTT. Its protein product is CASRLAGVPGELFF. The chain recombines TRBV19 with TRBJ2-2, with 9 bases that match TRBD2. The trim removed 6 bases at V and 6 bases at J, leaving 5 bases unmatched. The germline V gene has CDR1 LNHDA and CDR2 SQIVND (reference sequence). The CDR3 extends over 14 amino acids.

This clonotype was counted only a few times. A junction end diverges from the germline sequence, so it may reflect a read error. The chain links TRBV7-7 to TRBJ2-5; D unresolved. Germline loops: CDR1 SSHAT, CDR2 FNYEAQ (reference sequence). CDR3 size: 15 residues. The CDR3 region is CASSLGRVSQETQYF. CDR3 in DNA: TGTGCTAGCAGCTTAGGACGCGTCAGCCAAGAGACCCAGTACTTC.

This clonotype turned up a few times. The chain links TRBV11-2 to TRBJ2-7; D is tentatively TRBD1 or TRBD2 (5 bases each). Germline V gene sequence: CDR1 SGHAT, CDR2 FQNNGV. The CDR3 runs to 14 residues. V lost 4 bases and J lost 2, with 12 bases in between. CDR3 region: CASSSLRGPYEQYF. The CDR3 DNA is TGTGCCAGCAGCTCTCTCCGGGGCCCCTACGAGCAGTACTTC. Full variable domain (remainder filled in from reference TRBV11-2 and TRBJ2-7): EAGVAQSPRYKIIEKRQSVAFWCNPISGHATLYWYQQILGQGPKLLIQFQNNGVVDDSQLPKDRFSAERLKGVDSTLKIQPAKLEDSAVYLCASSSLRGPYEQYFGPGTRLTVT.

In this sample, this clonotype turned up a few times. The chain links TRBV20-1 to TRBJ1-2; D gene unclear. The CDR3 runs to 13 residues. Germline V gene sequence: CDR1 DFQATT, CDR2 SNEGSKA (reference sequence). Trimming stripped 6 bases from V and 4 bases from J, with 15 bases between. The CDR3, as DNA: TGCAGTGCAATAAGGGTTGACGGCTATGGCTACACCTTC. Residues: CSAIRVDGYGYTF.

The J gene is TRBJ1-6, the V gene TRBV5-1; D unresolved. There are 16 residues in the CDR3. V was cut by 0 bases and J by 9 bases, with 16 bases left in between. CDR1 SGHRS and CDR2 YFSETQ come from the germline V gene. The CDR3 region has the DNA TGCGCCAGCAGCTTGGTTGGGGTGGGTGGTGCTTCACCCCTCCACTTT. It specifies CASSLVGVGGASPLHF.

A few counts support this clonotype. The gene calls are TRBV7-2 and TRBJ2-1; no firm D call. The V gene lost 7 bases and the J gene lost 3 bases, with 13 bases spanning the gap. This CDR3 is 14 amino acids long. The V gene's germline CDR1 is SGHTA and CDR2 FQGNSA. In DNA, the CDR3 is TGTGCCAGCAATCGATTTGTGGGCTACAATGAGCAGTTCTTC. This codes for CASNRFVGYNEQFF.

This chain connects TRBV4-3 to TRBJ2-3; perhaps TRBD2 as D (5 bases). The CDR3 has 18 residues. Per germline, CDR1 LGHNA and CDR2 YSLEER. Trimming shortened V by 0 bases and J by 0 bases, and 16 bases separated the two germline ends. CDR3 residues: CASSQDLLAGVSTDTQYF. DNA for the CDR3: TGCGCCAGCAGCCAAGACTTGCTAGCTGGGGTTAGCACAGATACGCAGTATTTT.

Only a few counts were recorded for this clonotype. Here the CDR3 DNA reads TGTGCCAGCAGCCACGGGACTAGCGGGGGGGTTGGAGAGACCCAGTACTTC. Its protein is CASSHGTSGGVGETQYF. The chain combines TRBV4-2 with TRBJ2-5; 16 nucleotides align to TRBD2. The CDR3 has 17 residues. Trimming removed 3 bases from V and 4 bases from J; junction bases left unmatched: 5. The V gene's germline CDR1 is LGHNA and CDR2 YNFKEQ.

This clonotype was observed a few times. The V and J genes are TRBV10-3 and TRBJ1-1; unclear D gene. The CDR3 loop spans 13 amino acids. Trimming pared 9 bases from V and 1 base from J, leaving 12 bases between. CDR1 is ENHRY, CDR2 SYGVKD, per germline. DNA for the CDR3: TGTGCCATTAGGATCGGTAAGAACACTGAAGCTTTCTTT. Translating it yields CAIRIGKNTEAFF.

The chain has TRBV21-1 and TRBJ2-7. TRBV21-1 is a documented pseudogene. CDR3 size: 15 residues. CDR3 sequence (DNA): TGTGCCAGCAGCAGTAAGAGCCGGCAGGTCTACGAGCAGTACTTC. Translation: CASSSKSRQVYEQYF.

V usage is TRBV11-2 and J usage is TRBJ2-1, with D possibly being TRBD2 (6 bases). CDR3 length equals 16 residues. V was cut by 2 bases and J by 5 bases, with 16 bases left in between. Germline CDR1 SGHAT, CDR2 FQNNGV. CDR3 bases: TGTGCCAGCAGCTTACATGGAGGGGCTTTTAACAATGAGCAGTTCTTC. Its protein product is CASSLHGGAFNNEQFF.

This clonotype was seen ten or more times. The CDR3 bases are TGCAGTGCTAGAGATCAGGGTCCCCCCTCCTACGAGCAGTACTTC. Its translation: CSARDQGPPSYEQYF. The chain links TRBV20-1 to TRBJ2-7; D is possibly TRBD1 (5 bases). The CDR3 extends over 15 amino acids. CDR1 is DFQATT and CDR2 is SNEGSKA in the germline V gene (reference sequence). Trimming took 0 bases from V and 0 from J, leaving 12 bases between them.

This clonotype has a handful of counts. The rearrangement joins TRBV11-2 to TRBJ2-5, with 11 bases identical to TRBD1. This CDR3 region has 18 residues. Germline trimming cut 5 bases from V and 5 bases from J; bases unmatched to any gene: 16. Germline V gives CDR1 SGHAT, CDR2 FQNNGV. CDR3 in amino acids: CASSKRTGGVFGLETQYF. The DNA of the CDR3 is TGTGCCAGCAGCAAACGGACAGGGGGCGTATTTGGATTGGAGACCCAGTACTTC. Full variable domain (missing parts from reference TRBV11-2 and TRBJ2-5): EAGVAQSPRYKIIEKRQSVAFWCNPISGHATLYWYQQILGQGPKLLIQFQNNGVVDDSQLPKDRFSAERLKGVDSTLKIQPAKLEDSAVYLCASSKRTGGVFGLETQYFGPGTRLLVL.

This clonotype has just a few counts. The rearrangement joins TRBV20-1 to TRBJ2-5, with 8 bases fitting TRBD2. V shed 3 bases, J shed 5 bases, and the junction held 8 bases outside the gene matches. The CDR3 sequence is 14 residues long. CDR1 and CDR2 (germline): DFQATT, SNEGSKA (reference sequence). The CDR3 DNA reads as TGCAGTGCTAGGGAAGCGGGAGAGTGGGAGACCCAGTACTTC. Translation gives CSAREAGEWETQYF.

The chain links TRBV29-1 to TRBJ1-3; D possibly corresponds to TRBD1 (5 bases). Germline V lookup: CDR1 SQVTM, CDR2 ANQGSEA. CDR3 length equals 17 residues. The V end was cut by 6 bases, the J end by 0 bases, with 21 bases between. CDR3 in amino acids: CSVGGLERDRSGNTIYF. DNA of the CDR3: TGCAGCGTGGGAGGACTAGAGAGGGACCGCTCTGGAAACACCATATATTTT.

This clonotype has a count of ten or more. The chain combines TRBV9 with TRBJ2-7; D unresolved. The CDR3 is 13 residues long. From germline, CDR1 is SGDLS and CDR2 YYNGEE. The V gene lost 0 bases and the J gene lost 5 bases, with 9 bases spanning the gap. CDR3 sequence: CASSVGPRDEQYF. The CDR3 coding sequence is TGTGCCAGCAGCGTAGGTCCGAGAGACGAGCAGTACTTC. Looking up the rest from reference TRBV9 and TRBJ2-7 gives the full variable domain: DSGVTQTPKHLITATGQRVTLRCSPRSGDLSVYWYQQSLDQGLQFLIQYYNGEERAKGNILERFSAQQFPDLHSELNLSSLELGDSALYFCASSVGPRDEQYFGPGTRLTVT.

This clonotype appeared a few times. CDR3 in amino acids: CASSLDEGANQPQHF. The DNA for the CDR3 is TGCGCCAGCAGCTTGGATGAGGGGGCCAATCAGCCCCAGCATTTT. This chain uses TRBV5-1 with TRBJ1-5, with 7 bases fitting TRBD1. CDR3 length: 15 residues. Germline CDR1 is SGHRS and CDR2 is YFSETQ. The V and J ends lost 0 bases and 3 bases, in that order; junction bases with no gene match: 3. The full variable domain, rest sourced from reference TRBV5-1 and TRBJ1-5, is KAGVTQTPRYLIKTRGQQVTLSCSPISGHRSVSWYQQTPGQGLQFLFEYFSETQRNKGNFPGRFSGRQFSNSRSEMNVSTLELGDSALYLCASSLDEGANQPQHFGDGTRLSIL.

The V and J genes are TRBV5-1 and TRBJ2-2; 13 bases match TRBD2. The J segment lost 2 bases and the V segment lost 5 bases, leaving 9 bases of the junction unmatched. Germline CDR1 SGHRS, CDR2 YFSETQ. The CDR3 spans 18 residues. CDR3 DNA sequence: TGCGCCAGCAGTTCCCGGACTAGCGGGAGCGGTAACACCGGGGAGCTGTTTTTT. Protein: CASSSRTSGSGNTGELFF.